This record concerns one T cell receptor (beta chain) sequence. What it binds is unknown. The source of the sample is a study of T cell responses to AZD1222 COVID-19 vaccine. Study-level findings and limits: Clonal diversity was possibly underestimated; the donors were predominantly white British and more often female. Reportedly, nearly half of unique spike TCRs recognized epitopes outside B.1.351/B.1.1.7 mutations. Repertoires were obtained solely post-peak T cell response.

Assay: immunoSEQ multiplex PCR; the TCRdb copy retains only in-frame clones and omits some. The table has 130,000 or so clones, 89% seen once. V was clipped by 4 bases and J by 0 bases, with 16 bases between them. CDR1 LNHNV and CDR2 YYDKDF come from the germline V gene (reference sequence). This CDR3 spans 17 amino acids. Here the sequenced sample was peripheral blood, taken on day 0 of AZD1222 vaccination. This chain uses TRBV15 with TRBJ1-5; TRBD1 might be the D (5 bases). The TCR comes from an adult in good health. DNA for the CDR3: TGTGCCACCAGCACAAGTCGGGGCGAAATTAGCAATCAGCCCCAGCATTTT. As protein: CATSTSRGEISNQPQHF.